This TCR beta chain originates from a study of cytomegalovirus exposure and HLA in healthy donors. Study-wide points: Reported results showed that the classifier diagnosed cytomegalovirus status with high specificity and sensitivity.

Using immunoSEQ multiplex PCR, the repertoire was profiled, and TCRdb retains in-frame clones only, with some absent. The data hold tens of thousands of clones, with 85% to 95% observed a single time. Notes on this clone: Its matching antigen is unknown.

Germline lookup yields CDR1 SGHTA and CDR2 FQGNSA. This CDR3 is built from 13 residues. With 3 bases removed from V and 5 bases from J, the gap between germline ends came to 7 bases. The chain is built from TRBV7-2 and TRBJ2-2, with TRBD1 as a possible D gene (5 bases). The receptor comes from a woman aged 18-29 years in good health and CMV-seronegative. Sequencing input: PBMCs. This CDR3 reads CASSFRVTGELFF. CDR3 coding DNA: TGTGCCAGCAGCTTCAGGGTAACCGGGGAGCTGTTTTTT.